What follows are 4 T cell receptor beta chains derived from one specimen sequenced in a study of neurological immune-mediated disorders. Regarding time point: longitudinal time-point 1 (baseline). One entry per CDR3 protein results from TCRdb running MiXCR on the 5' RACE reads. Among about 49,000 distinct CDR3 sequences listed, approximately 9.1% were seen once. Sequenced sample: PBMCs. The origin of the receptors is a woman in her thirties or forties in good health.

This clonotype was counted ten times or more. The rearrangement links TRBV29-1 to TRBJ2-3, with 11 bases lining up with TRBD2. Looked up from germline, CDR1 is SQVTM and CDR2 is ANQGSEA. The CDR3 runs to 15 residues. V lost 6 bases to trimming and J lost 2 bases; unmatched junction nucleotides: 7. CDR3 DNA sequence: TGCAGCGTCGCCCTAGCGGGAGGATACACAGATACGCAGTATTTT. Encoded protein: CSVALAGGYTDTQYF.

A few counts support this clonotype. This CDR3 reads CASSEGSTSNEQFF. The CDR3 nucleotides are TGTGCCAGCAGTGAAGGTAGCACCTCAAATGAGCAGTTCTTC. The V gene is TRBV6-4, the J gene TRBJ2-1; D gene uncertain. Germline V gene data show CDR1 as MRHNA and CDR2 as SNTAGT. CDR3 length equals 14 residues. V was pared by 3 bases and J by 7 bases, with 13 bases between.

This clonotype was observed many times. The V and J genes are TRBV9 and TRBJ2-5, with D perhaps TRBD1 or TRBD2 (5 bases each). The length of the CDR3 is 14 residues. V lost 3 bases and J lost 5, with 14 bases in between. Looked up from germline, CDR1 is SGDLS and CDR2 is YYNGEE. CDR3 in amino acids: CASSGRPGTETQYF. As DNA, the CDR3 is TGTGCCAGCAGCGGACGACCAGGGACGGAGACCCAGTACTTC.

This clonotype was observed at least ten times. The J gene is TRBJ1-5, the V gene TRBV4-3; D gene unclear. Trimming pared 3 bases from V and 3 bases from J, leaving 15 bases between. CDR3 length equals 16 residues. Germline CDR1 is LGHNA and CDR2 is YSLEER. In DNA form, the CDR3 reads TGCGCCAGCAGCCAGTCCATAGACCGACACAATCAGCCCCAGCATTTT. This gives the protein CASSQSIDRHNQPQHF.